The source of this T cell receptor (beta chain) is a study of human thymus T cells (TCRdb year 2020). About the full investigation: The study used roughly 8 infant thymus samples plus four related peripheral blood samples to characterize TCR alpha and beta repertoires. Donor ages ranged from roughly 6 to 250 days, and the cohort comprised six or seven male and a couple of female infants.

Thymus tissue was obtained as surgical resects removed during corrective cardiac surgery. Immunologically healthy infants undergoing open corrective cardiac surgery for congenital heart defects in Finland were used as donors. Thymocytes were released mechanically from tissue and stored at -70 °C as pellets of about 8.5-31 million cells. A QIAsymphony instrument was used to extract genomic DNA from frozen cell pellets. TCRB and TCRAD loci were amplified from a standardized quantity of quality-controlled genomic DNA using the immunoSEQ multiplex PCR assay. Amplicons spanned the V(D)J region at a length sufficient to cover the CDR3 and identify V and J genes. The amplicons were sequenced on an Illumina platform via the commercial immunoSEQ service. As for the original processing: Primer bias and sequencing errors were corrected as previously described, and TCRAD and TCRB definitions were based on the IMGT database. immunoSEQ Analyzer 3.0 and VDJTools were used for repertoire analysis, which covered basic statistics, V/J segment usage, diversity estimates, rarefaction and pairwise overlap. Diversity was estimated using the Chao1, ChaoE, Efron-Thisted, Shannon and inverse Simpson indices, and was also estimated on datasets down-sampled to the size of the smallest sample. Repertoire overlap was assessed by strict matching of CDR3 nucleotide sequence, V gene and J gene, and clustering was done by Jaccard-based multidimensional scaling. Imported from immuneACCESS, the table was reduced by TCRdb to in-frame sequences with V and J called. These copies leave out some clones; in studies compared against another copy, an unresolved V gene accounts for under half, and the cause of the remainder is not known. V and J calls and clone size are given by that table; D and trimming were obtained from the DNA. The sample records roughly 120,000 clones, around 94% of which are singletons. 0.024% of the sample lies in the top ten.

A note on this clone: It lacks a known antigen. No base-level quality is on record; no much larger clone is a single base apart.

Points the paper makes about the study in general: Highly overlapping thymic TCR repertoires among unrelated individuals were reported in the related research. On average, thymus samples yielded 810,000 or so unique TCRB clonotypes, whereas blood samples yielded about 80,000. V and J gene segment usage appeared biased in both thymic and peripheral blood repertoires.

Taken from the germline V gene, the CDR1 and CDR2 loops are SGDLS and YYNGEE. V lost 3 bases and J lost 4 bases; the stretch between them is 19 bases long. The CDR3 runs 17 amino acids, cysteine and phenylalanine included. The DNA shown is the 51-base CDR3, in frame from base 1. This clonotype originated in a boy less than two years old with a congenital heart defect but otherwise immunologically healthy. The chain links TRBV9 with TRBJ2-2; a tentative D call is TRBD2 (7 bases match). The material sequenced was thymus tissue. The nucleotide sequence reads TGTGCCAGCAGCGGTCCCCGGGGGGCCTCGAGCACCGGGGAGCTGTTTTTT. Translated, it gives CASSGPRGASSTGELFF.